In its sample, the clone carrying this TCR beta chain was seen a few times. The antigen is unknown. The V end lost 8 bases, the J end lost 10 bases, and 21 bases lay between the germline ends. Germline V gives CDR1 MGHDK, CDR2 SYGVNS. This CDR3 has 14 amino acids. The data are from a study of beta chain features in type 1 diabetes. Every donor had blood drawn once into heparin, around 100 mL on average. It was via CD45RO/CCR7/CD25/CD127/CD95/CD27 that CD4+ naive, central memory, regulatory and stem cell-like memory cells were sorted. The sequenced template was cDNA made from the entire isolated RNA. Samples of naive, central memory and regulatory T cells yielded a mean of about 3.9 million reads. The table came from immunoSEQ multiplex PCR; TCRdb's copy has only in-frame clones and leaves some out. Among about 740,000 clones listed, around an eighth were seen once. Study-wide results and caveats: Shorter TCRB CDR3s, moderately but significantly so, were found in Type 1 diabetes patients in all four CD4+ subsets.

Sequencing input: naive CD4+ T cells from blood. This chain connects TRBV25-1 to TRBJ2-1; a possible D gene is TRBD1 (6 bases). The source is a man in his late teens or twenties with type 1 diabetes. In nucleotides, the CDR3 is TGTGCCAGCGGACCGGAACAGGCCAGGGGAGAGCAGTTCTTC. Translated, it gives CASGPEQARGEQFF. Supplemented by reference TRBV25-1 and TRBJ2-1, the full variable domain reads EADIYQTPRYLVIGTGKKITLECSQTMGHDKMYWYQQDPGMELHLIHYSYGVNSTEKGDLSSESTVSRIRTEHFPLTLESARPSHTSQYLCASGPEQARGEQFFGPGTRLTVL.